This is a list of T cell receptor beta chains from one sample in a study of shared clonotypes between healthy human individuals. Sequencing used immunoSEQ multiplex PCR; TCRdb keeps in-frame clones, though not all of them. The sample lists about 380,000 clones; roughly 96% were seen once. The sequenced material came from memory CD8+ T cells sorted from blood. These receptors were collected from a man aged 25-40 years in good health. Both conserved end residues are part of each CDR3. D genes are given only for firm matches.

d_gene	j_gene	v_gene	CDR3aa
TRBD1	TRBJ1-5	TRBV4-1	CASSQRQGAQPQHF
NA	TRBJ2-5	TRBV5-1	CASSLGTVRGTQYF
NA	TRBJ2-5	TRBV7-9	CASIGRGETQYF
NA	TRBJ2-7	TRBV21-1	CASSAVTGVPISYEQYF
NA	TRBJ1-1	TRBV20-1	CSAQRATEAFF
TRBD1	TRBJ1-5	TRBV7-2	CASSLTGGNQPQHF
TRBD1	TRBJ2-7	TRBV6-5	CASSYGPRGLAYEQYF
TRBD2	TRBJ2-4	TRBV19	CASSIISGRDQRLAKNIQYF
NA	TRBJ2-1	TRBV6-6	CASSYSGEEVFNEQFF
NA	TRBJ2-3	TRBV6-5	CASASGLGDTQYF
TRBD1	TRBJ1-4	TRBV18	CASSPPRTGNEKLFF
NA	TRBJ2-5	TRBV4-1	CASSQDLSLGGKETQYF
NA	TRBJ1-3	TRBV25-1	CASSDLTGLSGNTIYF
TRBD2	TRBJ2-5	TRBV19	CASSLSGEETQYF
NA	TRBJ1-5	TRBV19	CASNQPLRNQPQHF
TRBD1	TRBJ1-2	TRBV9	CASSVALTGGLYGYTF
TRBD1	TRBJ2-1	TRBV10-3	CAISELRQGASSEQFF
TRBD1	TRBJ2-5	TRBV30	CAWSPIVDRVETQYF
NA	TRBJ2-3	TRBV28	CASSPYSGPSTDTQYF
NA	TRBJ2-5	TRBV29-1	CSVGGPTIGETQYF
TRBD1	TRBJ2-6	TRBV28	CASSLLGGASGANVLTF
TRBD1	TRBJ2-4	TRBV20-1	CSARGLDQYF